The subject of this entry is one T cell receptor (beta chain). It was with a sample-barcoded 5' primer and a J-beta primer mix that a second PCR of roughly 7 to 12 cycles was run. In TCRdb, the 5' RACE reads were re-called with MiXCR into one record per CDR3 protein. Of around 850,000 distinct CDR3 sequences listed, about 34% are singletons. Germline CDR1 and CDR2: DFQATT and SNEGSKA (reference sequence). The CDR3 is made up of 18 amino acids. The V segment lost 4 bases and the J segment 1 base; nucleotides outside the gene matches: 16. This sample stems from a study of blood T cells in healthy people across ages.

Input material: blood. This chain links TRBV20-1 with TRBJ2-1; 7 nucleotides agree with TRBD1. The TCR was taken from a man between 18 and 29 years old in good health. In nucleotides, the CDR3 is TGCAGTGCTAAGGGGGCAGGGGCCGGGGTTAGATCCTACAATGAGCAGTTCTTC. Translation gives CSAKGAGAGVRSYNEQFF.